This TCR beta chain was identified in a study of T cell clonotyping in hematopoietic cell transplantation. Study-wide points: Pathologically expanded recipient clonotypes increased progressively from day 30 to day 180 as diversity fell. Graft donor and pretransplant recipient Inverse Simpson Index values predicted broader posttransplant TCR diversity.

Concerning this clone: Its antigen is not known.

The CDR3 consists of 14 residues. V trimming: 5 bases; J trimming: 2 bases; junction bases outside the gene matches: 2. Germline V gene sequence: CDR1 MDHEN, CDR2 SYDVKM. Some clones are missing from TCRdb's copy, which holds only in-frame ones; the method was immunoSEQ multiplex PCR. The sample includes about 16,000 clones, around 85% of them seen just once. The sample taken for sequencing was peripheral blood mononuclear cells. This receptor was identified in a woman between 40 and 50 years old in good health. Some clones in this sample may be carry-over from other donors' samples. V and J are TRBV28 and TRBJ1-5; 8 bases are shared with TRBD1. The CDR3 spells CASSAGGGNQPQHF. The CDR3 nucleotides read TGTGCCAGCAGTGCAGGGGGCGGCAATCAGCCCCAGCATTTT.